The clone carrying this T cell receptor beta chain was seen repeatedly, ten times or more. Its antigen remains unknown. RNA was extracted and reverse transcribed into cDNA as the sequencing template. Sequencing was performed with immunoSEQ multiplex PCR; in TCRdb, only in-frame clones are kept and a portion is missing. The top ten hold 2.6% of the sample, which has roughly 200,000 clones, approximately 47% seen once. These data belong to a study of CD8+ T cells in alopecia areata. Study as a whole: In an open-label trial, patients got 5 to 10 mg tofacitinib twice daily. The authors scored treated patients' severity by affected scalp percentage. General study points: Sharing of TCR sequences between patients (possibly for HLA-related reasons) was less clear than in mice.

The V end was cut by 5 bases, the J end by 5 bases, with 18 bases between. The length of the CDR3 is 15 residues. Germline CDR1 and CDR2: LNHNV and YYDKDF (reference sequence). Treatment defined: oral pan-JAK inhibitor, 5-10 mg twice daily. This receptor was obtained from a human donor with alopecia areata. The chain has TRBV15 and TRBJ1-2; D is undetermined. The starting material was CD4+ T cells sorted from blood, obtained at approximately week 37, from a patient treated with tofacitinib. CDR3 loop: CATSPDGRTVYGYTF. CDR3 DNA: TGTGCCACCAGCCCAGACGGGAGAACCGTATATGGCTACACCTTC. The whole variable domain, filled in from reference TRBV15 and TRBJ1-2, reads DAMVIQNPRYQVTQFGKPVTLSCSQTLNHNVMYWYQQKSSQAPKLLFHYYDKDFNNEADTPDNFQSRRPNTSFCFLDIRSPGLGDTAMYLCATSPDGRTVYGYTFGSGTRLTVV.